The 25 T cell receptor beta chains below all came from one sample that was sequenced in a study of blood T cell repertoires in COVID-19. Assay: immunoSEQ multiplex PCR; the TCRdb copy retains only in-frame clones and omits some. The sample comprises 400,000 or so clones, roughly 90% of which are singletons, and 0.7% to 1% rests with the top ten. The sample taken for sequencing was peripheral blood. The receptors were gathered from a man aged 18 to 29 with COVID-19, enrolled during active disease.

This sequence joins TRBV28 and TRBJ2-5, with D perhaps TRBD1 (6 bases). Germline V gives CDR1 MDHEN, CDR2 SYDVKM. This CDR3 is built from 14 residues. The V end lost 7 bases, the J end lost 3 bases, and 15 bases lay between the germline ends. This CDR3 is CASNTGPRKETQYF. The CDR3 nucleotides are TGTGCCAGCAATACAGGGCCAAGAAAAGAGACCCAGTACTTC.

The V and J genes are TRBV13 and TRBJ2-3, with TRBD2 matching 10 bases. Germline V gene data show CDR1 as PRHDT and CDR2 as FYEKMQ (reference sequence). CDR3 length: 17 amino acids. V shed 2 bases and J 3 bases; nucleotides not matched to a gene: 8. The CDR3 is CASSLRLAGVGTDTQYF. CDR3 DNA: TGTGCCAGCAGCTTACGGCTAGCGGGAGTGGGTACAGATACGCAGTATTTT.

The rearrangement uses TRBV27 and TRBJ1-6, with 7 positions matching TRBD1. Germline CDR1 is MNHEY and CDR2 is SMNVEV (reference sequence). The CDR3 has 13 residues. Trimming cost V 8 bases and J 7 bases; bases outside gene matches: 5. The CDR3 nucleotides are TGTGCCAGCCGGGACAGCAGCAATTCACCCCTCCACTTT. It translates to CASRDSSNSPLHF.

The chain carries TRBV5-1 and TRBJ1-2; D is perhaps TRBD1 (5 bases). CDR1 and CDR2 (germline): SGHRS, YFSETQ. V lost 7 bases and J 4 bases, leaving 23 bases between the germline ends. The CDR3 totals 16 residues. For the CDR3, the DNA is TGCGCCAGCGGGAAGTTGGGACCAAGGAGGGTCTATGGCTACACCTTC. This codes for CASGKLGPRRVYGYTF.

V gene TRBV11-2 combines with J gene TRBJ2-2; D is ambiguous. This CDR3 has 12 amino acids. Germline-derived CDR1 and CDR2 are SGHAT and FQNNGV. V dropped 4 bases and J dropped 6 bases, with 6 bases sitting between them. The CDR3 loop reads CASSSPSGELFF. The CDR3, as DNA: TGTGCCAGCAGCTCCCCATCCGGGGAGCTGTTTTTT. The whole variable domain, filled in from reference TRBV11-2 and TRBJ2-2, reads EAGVAQSPRYKIIEKRQSVAFWCNPISGHATLYWYQQILGQGPKLLIQFQNNGVVDDSQLPKDRFSAERLKGVDSTLKIQPAKLEDSAVYLCASSSPSGELFFGEGSRLTVL.

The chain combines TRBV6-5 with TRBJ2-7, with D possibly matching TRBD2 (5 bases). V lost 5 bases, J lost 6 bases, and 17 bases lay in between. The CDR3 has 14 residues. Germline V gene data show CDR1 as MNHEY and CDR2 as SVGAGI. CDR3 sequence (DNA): TGTGCCAGCAGTCTGAGGGCCCGGTATTCCGAGCAGTACTTC. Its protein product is CASSLRARYSEQYF.

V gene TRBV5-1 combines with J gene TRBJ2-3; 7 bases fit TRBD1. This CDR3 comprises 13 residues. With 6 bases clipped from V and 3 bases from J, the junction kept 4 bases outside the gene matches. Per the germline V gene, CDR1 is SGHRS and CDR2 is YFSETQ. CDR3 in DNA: TGCGCCAGCATCGGGGACAGTACAGATACGCAGTATTTT. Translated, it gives CASIGDSTDTQYF.

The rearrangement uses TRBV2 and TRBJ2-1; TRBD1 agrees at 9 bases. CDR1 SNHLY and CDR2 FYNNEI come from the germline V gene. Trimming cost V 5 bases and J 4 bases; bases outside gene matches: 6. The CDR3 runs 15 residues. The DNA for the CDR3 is TGTGCCAGCAGTCGACAGGGGGATATTTACAATGAGCAGTTCTTC. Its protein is CASSRQGDIYNEQFF.

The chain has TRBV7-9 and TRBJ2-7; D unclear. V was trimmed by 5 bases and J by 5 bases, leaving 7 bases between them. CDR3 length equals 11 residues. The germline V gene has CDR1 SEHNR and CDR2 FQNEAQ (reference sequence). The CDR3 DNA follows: TGTGCCAGCAGCGAGATCGACGAGCAGTACTTC. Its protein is CASSEIDEQYF.

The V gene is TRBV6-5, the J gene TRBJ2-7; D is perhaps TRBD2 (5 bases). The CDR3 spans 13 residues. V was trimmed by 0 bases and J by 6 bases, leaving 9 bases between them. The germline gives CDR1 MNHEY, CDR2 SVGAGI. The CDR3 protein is CASSYSRGGEQYF. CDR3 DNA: TGTGCCAGCAGTTACTCTCGGGGTGGCGAGCAGTACTTC.

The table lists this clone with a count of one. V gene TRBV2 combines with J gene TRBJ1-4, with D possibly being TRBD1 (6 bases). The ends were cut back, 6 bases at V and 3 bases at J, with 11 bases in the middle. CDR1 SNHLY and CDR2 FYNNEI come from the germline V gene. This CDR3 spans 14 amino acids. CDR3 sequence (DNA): TGTGCCAGCAGCAGGGGAGGGTCTAATGAAAAACTGTTTTTT. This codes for CASSRGGSNEKLFF.

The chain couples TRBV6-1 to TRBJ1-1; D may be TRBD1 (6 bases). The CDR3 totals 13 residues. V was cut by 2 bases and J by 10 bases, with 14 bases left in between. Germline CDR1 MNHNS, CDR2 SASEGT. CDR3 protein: CASSELGGQRAFF. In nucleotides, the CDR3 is TGTGCCAGCAGTGAATTGGGGGGGCAAAGAGCTTTCTTT.

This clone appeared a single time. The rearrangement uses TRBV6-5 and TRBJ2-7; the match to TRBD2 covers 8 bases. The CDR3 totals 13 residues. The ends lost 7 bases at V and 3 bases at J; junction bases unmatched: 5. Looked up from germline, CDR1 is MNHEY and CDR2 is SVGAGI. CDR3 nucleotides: TGTGCCAGCATCGGTAGCGGGATCTACGAGCAGTACTTC. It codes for CASIGSGIYEQYF.

The CDR3 region has the DNA TGTGCCAGCAGCCTCGCGGGAGGGCAGTACTTC. This codes for CASSLAGGQYF. The V and J genes are TRBV5-5 and TRBJ2-7; TRBD2 aligns across 8 bases. After removal of 4 bases from V and 9 bases from J, the junction contained 3 bases not matched to a gene. Germline lookup yields CDR1 SGHKS and CDR2 YYEKEE (reference sequence). This CDR3 has 11 amino acids. Drawing the rest from reference TRBV5-5 and TRBJ2-7, the complete variable domain is DAGVTQSPTHLIKTRGQQVTLRCSPISGHKSVSWYQQVLGQGPQFIFQYYEKEERGRGNFPDRFSARQFPNYSSELNVNALLLGDSALYLCASSLAGGQYFGPGTRLTVT.

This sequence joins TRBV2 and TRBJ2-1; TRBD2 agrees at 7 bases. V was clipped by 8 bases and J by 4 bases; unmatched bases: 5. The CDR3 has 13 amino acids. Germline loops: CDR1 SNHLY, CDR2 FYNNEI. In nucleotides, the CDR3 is TGTGCCAGCTGGCCAGCGGGGTACAATGAGCAGTTCTTC. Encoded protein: CASWPAGYNEQFF.

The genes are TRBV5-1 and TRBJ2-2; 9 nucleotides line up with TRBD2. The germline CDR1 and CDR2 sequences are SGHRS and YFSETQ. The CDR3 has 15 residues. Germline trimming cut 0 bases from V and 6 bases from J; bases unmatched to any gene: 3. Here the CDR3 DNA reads TGCGCCAGCAGCTTGGTGGCTAGCGGGGCCGGGGAGCTGTTTTTT. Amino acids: CASSLVASGAGELFF. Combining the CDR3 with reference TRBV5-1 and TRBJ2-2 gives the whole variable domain KAGVTQTPRYLIKTRGQQVTLSCSPISGHRSVSWYQQTPGQGLQFLFEYFSETQRNKGNFPGRFSGRQFSNSRSEMNVSTLELGDSALYLCASSLVASGAGELFFGEGSRLTVL.

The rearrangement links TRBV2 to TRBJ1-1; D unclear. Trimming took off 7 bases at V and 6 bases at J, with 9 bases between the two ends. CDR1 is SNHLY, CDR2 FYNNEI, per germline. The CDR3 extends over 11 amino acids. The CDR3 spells CASNHFPEAFF. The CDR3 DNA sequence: TGTGCCAGCAACCACTTCCCTGAAGCTTTCTTT.

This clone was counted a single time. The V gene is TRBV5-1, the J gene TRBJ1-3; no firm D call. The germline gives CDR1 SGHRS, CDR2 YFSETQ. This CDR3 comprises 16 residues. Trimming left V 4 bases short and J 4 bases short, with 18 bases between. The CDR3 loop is CASSPSTRSKGNTIYF. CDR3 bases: TGCGCCAGCAGCCCCTCGACACGCTCAAAGGGAAACACCATATATTTT.

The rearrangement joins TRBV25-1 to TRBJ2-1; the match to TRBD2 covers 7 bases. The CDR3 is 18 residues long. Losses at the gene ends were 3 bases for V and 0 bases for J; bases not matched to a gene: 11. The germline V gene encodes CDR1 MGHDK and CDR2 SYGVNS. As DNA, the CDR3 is TGTGCCAGCAGTGAGGGAGGGGTACACGGGGCCTCCTACAATGAGCAGTTCTTC. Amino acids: CASSEGGVHGASYNEQFF.

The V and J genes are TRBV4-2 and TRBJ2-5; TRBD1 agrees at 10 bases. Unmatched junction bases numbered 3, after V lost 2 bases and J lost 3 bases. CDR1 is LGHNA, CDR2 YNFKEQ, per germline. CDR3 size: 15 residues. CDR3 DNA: TGTGCCAGCAGCCAACGAGGGACAGGGGAAGAGACCCAGTACTTC. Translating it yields CASSQRGTGEETQYF.

CDR3: CARTDSSYNEQFF. The CDR3 DNA reads TGTGCCAGGACGGACTCCTCCTACAATGAGCAGTTCTTC. The V gene is TRBV6-6, the J gene TRBJ2-1; the D gene is possibly TRBD2 (5 bases). Per germline, CDR1 MNHNY and CDR2 SVGAGI (reference sequence). V lost 9 bases and J lost 0, with 9 bases in between. The CDR3 has 13 amino acids.

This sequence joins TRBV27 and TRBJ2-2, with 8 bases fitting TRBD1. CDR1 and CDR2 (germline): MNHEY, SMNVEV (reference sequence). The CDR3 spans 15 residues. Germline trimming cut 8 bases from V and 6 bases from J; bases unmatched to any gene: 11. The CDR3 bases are TGTGCCAGCCGCCGAGGACAGGGAGCCTCCGGGGAGCTGTTTTTT. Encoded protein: CASRRGQGASGELFF.

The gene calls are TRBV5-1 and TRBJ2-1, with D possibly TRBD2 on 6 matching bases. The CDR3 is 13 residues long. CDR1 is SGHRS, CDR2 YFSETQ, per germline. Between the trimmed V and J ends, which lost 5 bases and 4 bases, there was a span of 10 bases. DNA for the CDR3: TGCGCCAGCAGGGCAGGGACTTACAATGAGCAGTTCTTC. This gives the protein CASRAGTYNEQFF.

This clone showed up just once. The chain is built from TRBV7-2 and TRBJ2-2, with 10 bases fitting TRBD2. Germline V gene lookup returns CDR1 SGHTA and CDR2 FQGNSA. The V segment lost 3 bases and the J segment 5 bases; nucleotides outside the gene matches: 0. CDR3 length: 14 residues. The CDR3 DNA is TGTGCCAGCAGCTTGACTAGCGGGACCGGGGAGCTGTTTTTT. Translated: CASSLTSGTGELFF.

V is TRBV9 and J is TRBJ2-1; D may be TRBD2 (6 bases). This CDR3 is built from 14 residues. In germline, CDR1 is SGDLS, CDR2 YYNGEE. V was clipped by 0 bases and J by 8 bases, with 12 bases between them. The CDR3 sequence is CASSVAGAVDEQFF. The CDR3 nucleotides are TGTGCCAGCAGCGTAGCGGGAGCCGTGGATGAGCAGTTCTTC.